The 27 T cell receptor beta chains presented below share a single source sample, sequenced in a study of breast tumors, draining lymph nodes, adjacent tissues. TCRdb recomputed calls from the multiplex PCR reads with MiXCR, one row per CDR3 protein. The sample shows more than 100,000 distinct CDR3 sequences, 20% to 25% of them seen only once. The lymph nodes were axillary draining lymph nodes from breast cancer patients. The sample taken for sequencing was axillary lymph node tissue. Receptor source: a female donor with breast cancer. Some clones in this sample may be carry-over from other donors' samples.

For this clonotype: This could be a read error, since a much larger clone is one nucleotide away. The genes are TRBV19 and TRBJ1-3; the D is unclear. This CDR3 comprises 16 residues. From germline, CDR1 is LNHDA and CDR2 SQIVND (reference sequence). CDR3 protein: CASSITSHPAGNTVYF. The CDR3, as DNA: TGTGCCAGTAGTATCACCTCTCATCCTGCTGGAAACACCGTATATTTT.

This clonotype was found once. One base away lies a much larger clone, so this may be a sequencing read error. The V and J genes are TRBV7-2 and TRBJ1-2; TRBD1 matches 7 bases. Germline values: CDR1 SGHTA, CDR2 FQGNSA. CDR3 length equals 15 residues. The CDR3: CASSSPRRGRAGYAF. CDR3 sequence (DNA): TGTGCCAGCAGCTCCCCCAGGAGGGGGCGCGCTGGCTACGCCTTC.

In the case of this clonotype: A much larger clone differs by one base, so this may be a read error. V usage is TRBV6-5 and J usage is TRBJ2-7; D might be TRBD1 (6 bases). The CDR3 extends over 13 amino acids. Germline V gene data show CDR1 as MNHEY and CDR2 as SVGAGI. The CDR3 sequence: CASSTGPSYKQYF. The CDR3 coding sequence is TGTGCCAGCAGTACAGGGCCCTCCTACAAGCAGTACTTC.

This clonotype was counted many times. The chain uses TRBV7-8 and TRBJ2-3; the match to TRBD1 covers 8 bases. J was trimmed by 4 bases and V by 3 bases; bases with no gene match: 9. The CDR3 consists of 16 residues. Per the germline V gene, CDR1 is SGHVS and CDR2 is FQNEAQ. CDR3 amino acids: CASSFSRTGRADTQYF. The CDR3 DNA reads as TGTGCCAGCAGCTTCTCAAGGACAGGGCGAGCAGATACGCAGTATTTT.

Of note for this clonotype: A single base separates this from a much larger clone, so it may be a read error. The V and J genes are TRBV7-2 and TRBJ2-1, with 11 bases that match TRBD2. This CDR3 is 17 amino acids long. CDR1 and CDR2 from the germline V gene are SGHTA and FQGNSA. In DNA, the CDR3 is TGTGCCAGCAGCTTAGTAGGCGGGACTAGCGGTTACAATAAGCAGTTCTTC. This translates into CASSLVGGTSGYNKQFF. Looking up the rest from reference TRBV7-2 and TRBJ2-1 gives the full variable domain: GAGVSQSPSNKVTEKGKDVELRCDPISGHTALYWYRQSLGQGLEFLIYFQGNSAPDKSGLPSDRFSAERTGGSVSTLTIQRTQQEDSAVYLCASSLVGGTSGYNKQFFGPGTRLTVL.

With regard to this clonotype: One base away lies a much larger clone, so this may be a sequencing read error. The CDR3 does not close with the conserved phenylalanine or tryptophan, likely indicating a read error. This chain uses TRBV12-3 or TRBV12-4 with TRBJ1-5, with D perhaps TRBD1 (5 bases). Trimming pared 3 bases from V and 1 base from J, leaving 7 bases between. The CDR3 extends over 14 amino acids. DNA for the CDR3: TGTGCCAGCAGTTTTTGGGGGAGCAATCAGCCCCAGCATTAT. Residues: CASSFWGSNQPQHY.

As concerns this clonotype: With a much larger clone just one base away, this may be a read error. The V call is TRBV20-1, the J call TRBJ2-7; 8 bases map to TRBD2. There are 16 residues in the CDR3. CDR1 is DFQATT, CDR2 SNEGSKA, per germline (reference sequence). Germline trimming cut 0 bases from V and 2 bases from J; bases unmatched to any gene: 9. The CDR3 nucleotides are TGCAGTGCTAGAGACGGGGGGGGGACCGGCGCCTACGAGCAGTACTTC. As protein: CSARDGGGTGAYEQYF.

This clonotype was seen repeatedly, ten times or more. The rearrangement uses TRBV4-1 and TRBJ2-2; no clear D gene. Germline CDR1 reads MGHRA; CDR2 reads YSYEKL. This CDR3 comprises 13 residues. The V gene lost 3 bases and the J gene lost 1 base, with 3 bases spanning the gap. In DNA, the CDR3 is TGCGCCAGCAGCCACCAGAACACCGGGGAGCTGTTTTTT. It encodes CASSHQNTGELFF.

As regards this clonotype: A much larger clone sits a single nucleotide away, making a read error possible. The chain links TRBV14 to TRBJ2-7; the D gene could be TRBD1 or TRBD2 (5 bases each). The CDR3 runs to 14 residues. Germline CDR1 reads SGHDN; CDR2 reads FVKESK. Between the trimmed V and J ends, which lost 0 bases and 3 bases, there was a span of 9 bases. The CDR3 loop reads CASSQDLGVYEQYF. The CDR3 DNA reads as TGTGCCAGCAGCCAAGATCTGGGGGTCTACGAGCAGTACTTC. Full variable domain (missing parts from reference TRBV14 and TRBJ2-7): EAGVTQFPSHSVIEKGQTVTLRCDPISGHDNLYWYRRVMGKEIKFLLHFVKESKQDESGMPNNRFLAERTGGTYSTLKVQPAELEDSGVYFCASSQDLGVYEQYFGPGTRLTVT.

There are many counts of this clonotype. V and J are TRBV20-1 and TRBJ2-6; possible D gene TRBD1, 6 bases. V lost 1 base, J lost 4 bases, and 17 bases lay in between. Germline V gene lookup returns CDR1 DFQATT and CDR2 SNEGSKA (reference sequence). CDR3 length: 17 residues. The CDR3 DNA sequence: TGCAGTGCTAGAGTTAAACAGGGACACCCAGGGGCCAACGTCCTGACTTTC. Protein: CSARVKQGHPGANVLTF.

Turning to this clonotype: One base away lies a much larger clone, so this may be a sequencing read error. CDR3 sequence reads: CANSPPGGRAKTYEQYF. The CDR3 DNA sequence: TGTGCCAACAGCCCCCCTGGCGGGAGGGCGAAAACCTACGAGCAGTACTTC. The V call is TRBV3-1, the J call TRBJ2-7, with TRBD2 matching 9 bases. The germline CDR1 and CDR2 sequences are LGHDT and YNNKEL (reference sequence). The CDR3 sequence is 17 residues long.

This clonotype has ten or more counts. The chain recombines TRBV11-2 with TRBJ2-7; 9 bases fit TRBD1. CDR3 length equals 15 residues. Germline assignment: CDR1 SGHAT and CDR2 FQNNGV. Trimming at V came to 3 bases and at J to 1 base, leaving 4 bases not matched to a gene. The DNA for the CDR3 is TGTGCCAGCAGCTTTACGGGACAGGGTTCCTACGAGCAGTACTTC. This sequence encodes CASSFTGQGSYEQYF.

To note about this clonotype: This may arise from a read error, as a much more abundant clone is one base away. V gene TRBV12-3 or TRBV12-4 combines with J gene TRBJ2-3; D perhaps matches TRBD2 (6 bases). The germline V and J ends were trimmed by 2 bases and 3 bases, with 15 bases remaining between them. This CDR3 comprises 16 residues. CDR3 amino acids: CASSLREAGATDTQYF. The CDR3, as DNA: TGTGCCAGCAGTTTAAGGGAGGCCGGAGCAACAGATACGCAGTATTTT.

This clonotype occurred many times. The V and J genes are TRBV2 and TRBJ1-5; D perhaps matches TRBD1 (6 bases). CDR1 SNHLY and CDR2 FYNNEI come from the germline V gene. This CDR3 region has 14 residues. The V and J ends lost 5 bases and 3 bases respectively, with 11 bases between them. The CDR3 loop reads CASSRNRVNQPQHF. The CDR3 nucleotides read TGTGCCAGCAGTCGAAACAGGGTCAATCAGCCCCAGCATTTT.

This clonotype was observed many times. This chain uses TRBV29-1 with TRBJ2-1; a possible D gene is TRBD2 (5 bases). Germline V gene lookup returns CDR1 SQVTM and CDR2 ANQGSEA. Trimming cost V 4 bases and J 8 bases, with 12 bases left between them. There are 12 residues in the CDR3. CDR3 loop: CSVGEGWDEQFF. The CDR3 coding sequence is TGCAGCGTTGGCGAGGGTTGGGATGAGCAGTTCTTC.

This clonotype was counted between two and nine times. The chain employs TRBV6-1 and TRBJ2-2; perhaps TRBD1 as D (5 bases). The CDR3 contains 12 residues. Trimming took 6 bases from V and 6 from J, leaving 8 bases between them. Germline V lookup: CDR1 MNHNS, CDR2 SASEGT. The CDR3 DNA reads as TGTGCCAGCAGCACAGGTTCCGGGGAGCTGTTTTTT. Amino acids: CASSTGSGELFF.

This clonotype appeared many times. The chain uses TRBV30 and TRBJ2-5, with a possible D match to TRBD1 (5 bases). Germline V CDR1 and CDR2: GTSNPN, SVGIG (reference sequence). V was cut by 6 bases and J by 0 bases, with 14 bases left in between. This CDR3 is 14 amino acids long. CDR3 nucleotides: TGTGCCTGTCTTTGGACAAAGAACCAAGAGACCCAGTACTTC. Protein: CACLWTKNQETQYF.

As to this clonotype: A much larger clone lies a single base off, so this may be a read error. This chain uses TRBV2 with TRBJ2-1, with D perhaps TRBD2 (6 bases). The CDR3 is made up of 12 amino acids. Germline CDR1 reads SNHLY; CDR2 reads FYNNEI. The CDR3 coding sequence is TGTGCCAGCAGGACTAGTGGCAATGGGCAGTTCTTC. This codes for CASRTSGNGQFF.

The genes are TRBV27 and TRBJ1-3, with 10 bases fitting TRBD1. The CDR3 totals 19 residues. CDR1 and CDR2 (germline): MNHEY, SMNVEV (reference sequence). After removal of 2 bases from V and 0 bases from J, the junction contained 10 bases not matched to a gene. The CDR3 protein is CASSLPRDRGQSSGNTIYF. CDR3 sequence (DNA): TGTGCCAGCAGTTTACCCCGAGACAGGGGGCAAAGCTCTGGAAACACCATATATTTT.

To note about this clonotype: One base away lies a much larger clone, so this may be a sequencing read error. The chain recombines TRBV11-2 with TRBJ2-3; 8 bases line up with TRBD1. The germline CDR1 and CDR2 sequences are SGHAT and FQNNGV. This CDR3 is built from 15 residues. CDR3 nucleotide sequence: TGTGCCAACAGCTTCGGACAGGGAGCCACAGATACGCAGTATTTT. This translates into CANSFGQGATDTQYF.

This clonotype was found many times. CDR3 sequence: CASSSPGGLCHNEQFF. In DNA, the CDR3 is TGTGCCAGCAGTTCCCCTGGAGGGCTCTGCCACAATGAGCAGTTCTTC. The chain carries TRBV6-7 and TRBJ2-1; a possible D gene is TRBD2 (6 bases). TRBV6-7 is assigned to the ORF class and has an uncertain function. V shed 4 bases and J shed 5 bases, with 18 bases lying between them. The CDR3 has 16 amino acids.

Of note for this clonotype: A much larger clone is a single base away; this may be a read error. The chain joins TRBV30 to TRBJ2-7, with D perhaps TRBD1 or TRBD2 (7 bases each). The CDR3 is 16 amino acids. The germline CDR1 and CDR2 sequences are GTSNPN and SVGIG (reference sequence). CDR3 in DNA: TGTGCCTGGAGTGCAGGGGGAGGGTATGGTTCCTACGAGCATTACTTC. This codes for CAWSAGGGYGSYEHYF.

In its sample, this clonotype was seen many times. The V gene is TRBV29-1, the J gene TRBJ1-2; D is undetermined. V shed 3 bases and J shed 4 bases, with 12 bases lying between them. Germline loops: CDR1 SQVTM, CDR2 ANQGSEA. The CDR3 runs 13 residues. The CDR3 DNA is TGCAGCGTTGATCAGGAGGCGTCCTATGGCTACACCTTC. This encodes CSVDQEASYGYTF.

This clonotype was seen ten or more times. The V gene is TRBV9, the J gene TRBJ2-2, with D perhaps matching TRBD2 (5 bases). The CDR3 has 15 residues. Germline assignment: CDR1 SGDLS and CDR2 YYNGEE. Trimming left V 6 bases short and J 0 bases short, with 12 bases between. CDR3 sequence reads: CASKPGSTNTGELFF. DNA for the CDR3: TGTGCCAGCAAACCGGGATCAACGAACACCGGGGAGCTGTTTTTT.

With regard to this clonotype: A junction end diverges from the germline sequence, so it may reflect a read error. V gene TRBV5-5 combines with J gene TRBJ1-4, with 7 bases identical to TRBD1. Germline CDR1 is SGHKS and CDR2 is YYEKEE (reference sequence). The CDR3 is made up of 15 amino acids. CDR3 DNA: TGTGCCGGCAGCCCCGTACAGGGGAGGACTGAAAAACTGTTTTTT. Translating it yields CAGSPVQGRTEKLFF.

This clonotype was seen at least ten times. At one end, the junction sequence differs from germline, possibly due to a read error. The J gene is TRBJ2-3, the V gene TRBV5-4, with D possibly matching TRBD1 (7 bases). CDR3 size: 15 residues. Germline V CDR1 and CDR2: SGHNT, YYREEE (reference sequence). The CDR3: CASSLAGGRTDTQYF. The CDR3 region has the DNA TGCGCCAGCAGCTTGGCAGGGGGGAGAACAGATACGCAGTATTTT.

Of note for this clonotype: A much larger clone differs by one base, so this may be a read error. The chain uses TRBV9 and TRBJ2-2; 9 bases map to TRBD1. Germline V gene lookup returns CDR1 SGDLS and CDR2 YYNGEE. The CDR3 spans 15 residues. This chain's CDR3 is CANSVTGGGTGELFF. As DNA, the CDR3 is TGTGCCAACAGCGTGACAGGGGGAGGCACCGGGGAGCTGTTTTTT.